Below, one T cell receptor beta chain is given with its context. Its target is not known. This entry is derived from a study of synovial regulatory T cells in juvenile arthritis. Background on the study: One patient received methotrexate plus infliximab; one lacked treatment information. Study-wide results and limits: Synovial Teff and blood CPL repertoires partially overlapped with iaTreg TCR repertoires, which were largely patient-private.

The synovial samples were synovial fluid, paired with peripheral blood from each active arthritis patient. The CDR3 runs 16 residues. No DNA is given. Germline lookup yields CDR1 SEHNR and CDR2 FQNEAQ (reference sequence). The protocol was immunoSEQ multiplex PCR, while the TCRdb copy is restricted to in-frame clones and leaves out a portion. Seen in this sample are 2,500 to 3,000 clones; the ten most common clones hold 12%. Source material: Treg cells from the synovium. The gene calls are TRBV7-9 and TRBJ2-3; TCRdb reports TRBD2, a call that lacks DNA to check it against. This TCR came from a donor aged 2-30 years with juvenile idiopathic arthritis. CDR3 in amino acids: CASSTMGGPRTDTQYF.